This T cell receptor (beta chain) derives from a study of spatial heterogeneity in lung cancer. The overall study: The study consistently detected more beta-chain than alpha-chain sequences. Study observations and caveats: Counts of expanded intratumoral alpha and beta TCRs tracked tumor mutation counts.

Time point in this sample: sample taken at primary tumor resection. Samples came from roughly 70 TRACERx patients with untreated early-stage lung cancer. Many counts were recorded for this clonotype. The antigen is unknown. A unique molecular identifier was carried by every single TCR cDNA molecule. TCRdb used MiXCR to reprocess the 5' RACE reads, holding one entry per CDR3 protein. The sample lists 100,000 to 110,000 distinct CDR3 sequences, approximately 4% occurring once. V was shortened by 6 bases and J by 0 bases, with 8 bases between the two germline ends. Germline lookup yields CDR1 MNHNY and CDR2 SVGAGI (reference sequence). The CDR3 runs 14 residues.

Sequences were derived from lung tumor tissue, sampled at surgery. The source of this sequence is a male donor with early-stage non-small cell lung cancer. V and J are TRBV6-6 and TRBJ2-2, with a weak D call TRBD1 (6 bases). This CDR3 reads CASSQGTNTGELFF. The CDR3 DNA is TGTGCCAGCAGCCAGGGGACGAACACCGGGGAGCTGTTTTTT.